These 29 T cell receptor beta chains share one sample of origin, sequenced in a study of CD8 T cells in Susac syndrome. RNA was extracted with the RNeasy kit, and a quantity of roughly 0.45 to 1 ug was reverse transcribed using random hexamers. TCRdb analysed the immunoSEQ multiplex PCR reads with MiXCR anew, one entry per CDR3 protein. The data contain tens of thousands of distinct CDR3 sequences, around 94% of them seen just once; the ten biggest clones take up approximately 0.26%. The material sequenced was CD8+ T cells from PBMCs. These receptors were collected from a human donor in good health.

The gene calls are TRBV27 and TRBJ2-2; 11 bases map to TRBD2. This CDR3 has 17 residues. Looked up from germline, CDR1 is MNHEY and CDR2 is SMNVEV (reference sequence). J lost 9 bases, V lost 4 bases, and 13 bases had no gene match. CDR3 bases: TGTGCCAGCAGTTCCCCCCACACTAGCGGGAGACTAAGGGAGCTGTTTTTT. This sequence encodes CASSSPHTSGRLRELFF.

The chain carries TRBV6-5 and TRBJ2-7; TRBD1 is a possible D gene (6 bases). Germline CDR1 reads MNHEY; CDR2 reads SVGAGI. This CDR3 comprises 14 residues. Between the trimmed V and J ends, which lost 8 bases and 4 bases, there was a span of 18 bases. CDR3 residues: CASASRGRGYEQYF. CDR3 sequence (DNA): TGTGCCAGCGCAAGTCGGGGCAGGGGTTACGAGCAGTACTTC.

This clonotype was seen a single time. The CDR3 DNA follows: TGTGCCAGCAGTTCCCGGGGAGGGGGGTACTATGGCTACACCTTC. Residues: CASSSRGGGYYGYTF. The chain carries TRBV27 and TRBJ1-2; maybe TRBD1 (6 bases). The CDR3 sequence is 15 residues long. Germline assignment: CDR1 MNHEY and CDR2 SMNVEV (reference sequence). V lost 4 bases to trimming and J lost 3 bases, with 15 bases between them.

In its sample, this clonotype was seen once. This chain uses TRBV6-1 with TRBJ2-7, with TRBD1 matching 10 bases. With 5 bases clipped from V and 3 bases from J, the junction kept 13 bases outside the gene matches. Germline V gene lookup returns CDR1 MNHNS and CDR2 SASEGT. This CDR3 is 17 amino acids long. The CDR3 DNA is TGTGCCAGCAGTCGCCTCGGAGGGACAGGGGTTATCTACGAGCAGTACTTC. The encoded protein is CASSRLGGTGVIYEQYF.

The chain couples TRBV7-2 to TRBJ2-7; D gene ambiguous. The CDR3 runs to 14 residues. Trimming removed 4 bases from V and 2 bases from J, with 12 bases in between. CDR1 is SGHTA and CDR2 is FQGNSA in the germline V gene. The CDR3 sequence: CASSSDLQTYEQYV. DNA of the CDR3: TGTGCCAGCAGCTCAGACCTGCAGACCTACGAGCAGTACGTC.

A few counts support this clonotype. V usage is TRBV7-8 and J usage is TRBJ2-7; 8 bases align to TRBD2. Germline CDR1 SGHVS, CDR2 FQNEAQ. The CDR3 has 14 residues. V lost 3 bases, J lost 0 bases, and 1 base stayed unmatched. The CDR3 coding sequence is TGTGCCAGCAGCTTCGGGACTAGCTCCTACGAGCAGTACGTC. It translates to CASSFGTSSYEQYV.

The gene calls are TRBV25-1 and TRBJ2-7; D call uncertain. CDR1 and CDR2 from the germline V gene are MGHDK and SYGVNS. The CDR3 is 14 residues long. Trimming took off 2 bases at V and 2 bases at J, with 10 bases between the two ends. CDR3 sequence: CASSEERTTYEQYF. CDR3 bases: TGTGCCAGCAGTGAAGAGAGAACGACCTACGAGCAGTACTTC.

The chain combines TRBV9 with TRBJ2-2; TRBD1 agrees at 7 bases. Trimming took 3 bases from V and 0 from J; bases not matched to a gene: 8. The V gene's germline CDR1 is SGDLS and CDR2 YYNGEE. This CDR3 has 17 amino acids. CDR3 in amino acids: CASSEGAGTPNTGELFF. The CDR3 DNA reads as TGTGCCAGCAGCGAGGGGGCTGGGACACCGAACACCGGGGAGCTGTTTTTT.

The J gene is TRBJ1-2, the V gene TRBV30, with 9 bases aligning to TRBD1. This CDR3 spans 14 amino acids. V lost 5 bases, J lost 1 base, and 5 bases stayed unmatched. Germline-derived CDR1 and CDR2 are GTSNPN and SVGIG (reference sequence). The CDR3: CAWSGQGINYGYTF. In DNA, the CDR3 is TGTGCCTGGTCGGGACAGGGAATTAACTATGGCTACACCTTC.

Only one count was recorded for this clonotype. The chain employs TRBV20-1 and TRBJ1-2; D not resolved. V was trimmed by 7 bases and J by 4 bases, leaving 28 bases between them. The CDR3 contains 17 residues. Germline CDR1 and CDR2: DFQATT and SNEGSKA (reference sequence). CDR3 sequence: CSDRDYKHGPVSYGYTF. The CDR3, as DNA: TGCAGTGATAGGGATTACAAGCACGGCCCAGTCTCCTATGGCTACACCTTC.

The rearrangement links TRBV20-1 to TRBJ2-7; D may correspond to TRBD1 or TRBD2 (5 bases each). Germline V gene lookup returns CDR1 DFQATT and CDR2 SNEGSKA (reference sequence). The CDR3 is made up of 14 amino acids. Between the trimmed V and J ends, which lost 2 bases and 3 bases, there was a span of 14 bases. DNA of the CDR3: TGCAGTGCTAGACGCCGGGACGGAGGCTACGAGCAGTACTTC. Amino acids: CSARRRDGGYEQYF.

The genes are TRBV15 and TRBJ1-5; no definite D call. The CDR3 is made up of 16 amino acids. Germline CDR1 LNHNV, CDR2 YYDKDF (reference sequence). V was clipped by 1 base and J by 3 bases, with 13 bases between them. The CDR3 coding sequence is TGTGCCACCAGCAGAGGCGTCCAGATGCTCAATCAGCCCCAGCATTTT. Its protein product is CATSRGVQMLNQPQHF.

The DNA of the CDR3 is TGTGCCAGCTCACAGGGTTCCGATGAGCAGTTCTTC. Protein: CASSQGSDEQFF. This chain uses TRBV18 with TRBJ2-1; D is uncertain. Germline values: CDR1 KGHSH, CDR2 LQKENI. The CDR3 consists of 12 residues. V was pared by 4 bases and J by 8 bases, with 9 bases between.

The genes are TRBV5-4 and TRBJ1-5, with a possible D match to TRBD1 (6 bases). CDR1 is SGHNT, CDR2 YYREEE, per germline (reference sequence). The CDR3 is made up of 15 amino acids. Trimming pared 0 bases from V and 1 base from J, leaving 8 bases between. CDR3 in DNA: TGTGCCAGCAGCTTGGAGGGGGGGAGCAATCAGCCCCAGCATTTT. Encoded protein: CASSLEGGSNQPQHF.

The genes are TRBV27 and TRBJ2-7; a possible D gene is TRBD2 (6 bases). From germline, CDR1 is MNHEY and CDR2 SMNVEV (reference sequence). V dropped 3 bases and J dropped 0 bases, with 15 bases sitting between them. The CDR3 covers 16 residues. The CDR3 spells CASSFLPSVVSYEQYF. The CDR3, as DNA: TGTGCCAGCAGTTTCCTGCCTAGCGTCGTCTCCTACGAGCAGTACTTC.

J is TRBJ2-7 and V is TRBV5-6; 9 bases fit TRBD1. The CDR3 spans 15 residues. Germline trimming cut 4 bases from V and 1 base from J; bases unmatched to any gene: 6. Germline values: CDR1 SGHDT, CDR2 YYEEEE. As DNA, the CDR3 is TGTGCCAGCAGCCATGACAGGGGGATATCCTACGAGCAGTACTTC. The encoded protein is CASSHDRGISYEQYF. Combining the CDR3 with reference TRBV5-6 and TRBJ2-7 gives the whole variable domain DAGVTQSPTHLIKTRGQQVTLRCSPKSGHDTVSWYQQALGQGPQFIFQYYEEEERQRGNFPDRFSGHQFPNYSSELNVNALLLGDSALYLCASSHDRGISYEQYFGPGTRLTVT.

The chain has TRBV5-1 and TRBJ2-5; D is unclear. V was trimmed by 1 base and J by 5 bases, leaving 12 bases between them. The CDR3 length is 14 residues. CDR1 SGHRS and CDR2 YFSETQ come from the germline V gene. For the CDR3, the DNA is TGCGCCAGCAGCTTGCGGTTAGAGCACGAGACCCAGTACTTC. This translates into CASSLRLEHETQYF.

This sequence joins TRBV7-9 and TRBJ1-1, with TRBD1 matching 9 bases. CDR1 and CDR2 (germline): SEHNR, FQNEAQ (reference sequence). The CDR3 contains 15 residues. With 5 bases clipped from V and 1 base from J, the junction kept 5 bases outside the gene matches. The CDR3 DNA reads as TGTGCCAGCAGCCAACCGGGACAGGGGAACACTGAAGCTTTCTTT. Its protein is CASSQPGQGNTEAFF.

V and J are TRBV29-1 and TRBJ2-1, with 7 bases fitting TRBD2. The germline CDR1 and CDR2 sequences are SQVTM and ANQGSEA. The CDR3 contains 14 residues. Trimming at V came to 3 bases and at J to 9 bases, leaving 11 bases not matched to a gene. The CDR3 protein is CSVEPSGPSGEQFF. CDR3 in DNA: TGCAGCGTTGAGCCTAGCGGCCCTTCTGGTGAGCAGTTCTTC.

V gene TRBV12-3 or TRBV12-4 combines with J gene TRBJ2-1, with D unresolved. The CDR3 has 13 residues. V gave up 6 bases and J gave up 6 bases, with 12 bases separating them. The DNA of the CDR3 is TGTGCCAGCAGCCCCGTGAGAGGCAATGAGCAGTTCTTC. Encoded protein: CASSPVRGNEQFF.

In nucleotides, the CDR3 is TGTGCCAGTAGTACCGGGGGCTACAATGAGCAGTTCTTC. Its translation: CASSTGGYNEQFF. The gene calls are TRBV19 and TRBJ2-1; perhaps TRBD2 as D (6 bases). Germline V gives CDR1 LNHDA, CDR2 SQIVND (reference sequence). V was cut by 4 bases and J by 3 bases, with 7 bases left in between. The CDR3 runs 13 residues.

CDR3 amino acids: CASSPRANTGELFF. The CDR3 bases are TGTGCCAGCAGTCCAAGGGCGAACACCGGGGAGCTGTTTTTT. The J gene is TRBJ2-2, the V gene TRBV12-3 or TRBV12-4, with D hard to call. CDR3 size: 14 residues. The V end lost 5 bases, the J end lost 0 bases, and 7 bases lay between the germline ends.

For the CDR3, the DNA is TGTGCCAGCAGTTGGGAAACACTTTCTGATTACAATGAGCAGTTCTTC. Translating it yields CASSWETLSDYNEQFF. The chain links TRBV27 to TRBJ2-1; D ambiguous. Germline loops: CDR1 MNHEY, CDR2 SMNVEV (reference sequence). The CDR3 contains 16 residues. Deletions cut 4 bases from V and 4 bases from J, with 17 bases between.

V gene TRBV7-9 combines with J gene TRBJ1-2; 8 nucleotides align to TRBD1. The V gene's germline CDR1 is SEHNR and CDR2 FQNEAQ (reference sequence). V was pared by 8 bases and J by 7 bases, with 9 bases of the junction left unmatched. This CDR3 is built from 13 residues. CDR3 region: CASGEQGESGYTF. CDR3 nucleotides: TGTGCCAGCGGAGAACAGGGGGAGAGTGGCTACACCTTC. Complete variable domain (other parts from reference TRBV7-9 and TRBJ1-2): DTGVSQNPRHKITKRGQNVTFRCDPISEHNRLYWYRQTLGQGPEFLTYFQNEAQLEKSRLLSDRFSAERPKGSFSTLEIQRTEQGDSAMYLCASGEQGESGYTFGSGTRLTVV.

This clonotype has just a few counts. This chain uses TRBV20-1 with TRBJ2-7, with 7 bases aligning to TRBD1. Per germline, CDR1 DFQATT and CDR2 SNEGSKA (reference sequence). With V trimmed by 1 base and J by 6 bases, 9 bases remained unmatched. The CDR3 is 14 amino acids. DNA of the CDR3: TGCAGTGCTAGAGTGAGGGACAGCTGGATCGAGCAGTACTTC. Protein: CSARVRDSWIEQYF.

This clonotype was observed once. CDR3 amino acids: CASSLRGYEQYF. The CDR3 DNA follows: TGTGCCAGCAGTTTAAGGGGCTACGAGCAGTACTTC. The J gene is TRBJ2-7, the V gene TRBV27; possible D gene TRBD1, 5 bases. Looked up from germline, CDR1 is MNHEY and CDR2 is SMNVEV (reference sequence). Between the trimmed V and J ends, which lost 2 bases and 3 bases, there was a span of 5 bases. The CDR3 extends over 12 amino acids.

This clonotype has just a few counts. The rearrangement uses TRBV2 and TRBJ2-5; 7 positions match TRBD1. The germline gives CDR1 SNHLY, CDR2 FYNNEI. The CDR3 runs to 15 residues. The junction had 14 bases not matched to a gene; V was cut back by 6 bases and J by 7 bases. The DNA for the CDR3 is TGTGCCAGCAGCGACACAGGGGCGGAATGGGGGACCCAGTACTTC. This encodes CASSDTGAEWGTQYF.

The chain carries TRBV7-2 and TRBJ1-5; D not certain. CDR1 and CDR2 (germline): SGHTA, FQGNSA. Trimming shortened V by 5 bases and J by 6 bases, and 23 bases separated the two germline ends. There are 17 residues in the CDR3. Here the CDR3 reads CASSEKSAGWPGQPQHF. The CDR3, as DNA: TGTGCCAGCAGCGAGAAATCAGCGGGCTGGCCGGGTCAGCCCCAGCATTTT. The full variable domain, in which reference TRBV7-2 and TRBJ1-5 provide the parts outside the CDR3, is GAGVSQSPSNKVTEKGKDVELRCDPISGHTALYWYRQSLGQGLEFLIYFQGNSAPDKSGLPSDRFSAERTGGSVSTLTIQRTQQEDSAVYLCASSEKSAGWPGQPQHFGDGTRLSIL.

V and J are TRBV20-1 and TRBJ2-2, with TRBD2 matching 7 bases. This CDR3 region has 16 residues. The germline V gene has CDR1 DFQATT and CDR2 SNEGSKA (reference sequence). The V segment lost 0 bases and the J segment 4 bases; nucleotides outside the gene matches: 8. The CDR3 coding sequence is TGCAGTGCTAGAGATCTGGCGGGGGTAGGCACCGGGGAGCTGTTTTTT. As protein: CSARDLAGVGTGELFF.